A single sample gave rise to the 22 T cell receptor beta chains below, sequenced in a study of blood T cell repertoires in COVID-19. Using immunoSEQ multiplex PCR, the repertoire was profiled, and TCRdb retains in-frame clones only, with some absent. The sample carries about 170,000 clones, 92% recorded once. The sample taken for sequencing was peripheral blood. The receptors were gathered from a man aged 30 to 39 with COVID-19, enrolled during active disease.

The V call is TRBV6-2 or TRBV6-3, the J call TRBJ1-1, with D perhaps TRBD1 (6 bases). The CDR3 length is 14 residues. V lost 6 bases, J lost 4 bases, and 15 bases lay in between. The germline V gene has CDR1 MNHEY and CDR2 SVGEGT. Here the CDR3 reads CASSRRQDATEAFF. The CDR3 nucleotides read TGTGCCAGCAGCCGGAGACAGGACGCCACTGAAGCTTTCTTT.

The V call is TRBV19, the J call TRBJ2-7; 7 nucleotides align to TRBD2. V lost 6 bases to trimming and J lost 4 bases; unmatched junction nucleotides: 12. The germline V gene has CDR1 LNHDA and CDR2 SQIVND (reference sequence). The CDR3 length is 15 residues. The chain's CDR3 is CASRTGTGGKYEQYF. CDR3 DNA sequence: TGTGCCAGTAGAACCGGGACCGGGGGGAAGTACGAGCAGTACTTC.

The CDR3 DNA reads TGTGCCAGCAGCCTTACTCACTGGGCAGGCGAAGGTTCACCCCTCCACTTT. This codes for CASSLTHWAGEGSPLHF. The chain uses TRBV7-2 and TRBJ1-6; D uncertain. CDR3 length: 17 amino acids. Germline CDR1 reads SGHTA; CDR2 reads FQGNSA. The V gene lost 5 bases and the J gene lost 9 bases, with 23 bases spanning the gap.

In this sample, this clone turned up once. The chain carries TRBV29-1 and TRBJ1-2; weak D call: TRBD1 (5 bases). Germline loops: CDR1 SQVTM, CDR2 ANQGSEA. Trimming shortened V by 6 bases and J by 7 bases, and 12 bases separated the two germline ends. The CDR3 spans 11 residues. The CDR3 protein is CSVLGGFGYTF. The CDR3 region has the DNA TGCAGCGTGCTCGGGGGGTTTGGCTACACCTTC.

CDR3 DNA: TGTGCCATCAGTGAGAGGTCGGGACAGTTCTTTGGGGCCAACGTCCTGACTTTC. Translating gives CAISERSGQFFGANVLTF. This chain joins TRBV10-3 and TRBJ2-6, with TRBD1 matching 7 bases. Trimming at V came to 2 bases and at J to 3 bases, leaving 10 bases not matched to a gene. Germline V gives CDR1 ENHRY, CDR2 SYGVKD. The CDR3 consists of 18 residues.

The chain recombines TRBV7-6 with TRBJ2-7; TRBD2 matches at 7 bases. J was trimmed by 3 bases and V by 5 bases; bases with no gene match: 10. The CDR3 is made up of 15 amino acids. From germline, CDR1 is SGHVS and CDR2 FNYEAQ. The CDR3: CASSPPVGGNYEQYF. The CDR3 DNA sequence: TGTGCCAGCAGCCCCCCTGTCGGGGGGAACTACGAGCAGTACTTC.

J is TRBJ2-6 and V is TRBV28; no clear D gene. Between the trimmed V and J ends, which lost 5 bases and 2 bases, there was a span of 10 bases. The CDR3 is made up of 15 amino acids. CDR1 is MDHEN and CDR2 is SYDVKM in the germline V gene. The chain's CDR3 is CASSQTVAGANVLTF. CDR3 bases: TGTGCCAGCAGTCAAACGGTGGCTGGGGCCAACGTCCTGACTTTC.

In DNA, the CDR3 is TGTGCCAGCAGCAAACAGGGGTCGCACAATGAGCAGTTCTTC. Translated: CASSKQGSHNEQFF. The chain employs TRBV9 and TRBJ2-1, with 7 bases matching TRBD1. With 4 bases clipped from V and 5 bases from J, the junction kept 6 bases outside the gene matches. Germline assignment: CDR1 SGDLS and CDR2 YYNGEE. CDR3 length equals 14 residues.

The V call is TRBV24-1, the J call TRBJ2-7; D possibly corresponds to TRBD2 (5 bases). The CDR3 has 14 residues. Germline V CDR1 and CDR2: KGHDR, SFDVKD. V was clipped by 3 bases and J by 0 bases, with 8 bases between them. In nucleotides, the CDR3 is TGTGCCACCAGTGATACGGGGAGCTCCTACGAGCAGTACTTC. This gives the protein CATSDTGSSYEQYF.

The chain recombines TRBV25-1 with TRBJ2-7; the match to TRBD1 covers 7 bases. Germline V gene data show CDR1 as MGHDK and CDR2 as SYGVNS. The CDR3 runs 16 residues. The V gene end was trimmed by 3 bases and the J gene end by 2 bases; junction bases not matched to a gene: 10. The CDR3 protein is CASSDSFRDSTYEQYF. The CDR3, as DNA: TGTGCCAGCAGTGACTCGTTCCGGGACAGTACCTACGAGCAGTACTTC.

This clone has a single count. The chain has TRBV7-2 and TRBJ2-7; D call uncertain. The germline CDR1 and CDR2 sequences are SGHTA and FQGNSA. Trimming took 4 bases from V and 4 from J, leaving 8 bases between them. The CDR3 length is 12 residues. The chain's CDR3 is CASSYTRYEQYF. CDR3 coding DNA: TGTGCCAGCAGCTATACGCGGTACGAGCAGTACTTC.

This clone was seen a single time. The chain has TRBV7-9 and TRBJ2-2; no reliable D call. The CDR3 contains 12 residues. Germline assignment: CDR1 SEHNR and CDR2 FQNEAQ (reference sequence). Trimming took 10 bases from V and 9 from J, leaving 15 bases between them. DNA of the CDR3: TGTGCCACCCCCTGGGCAACCCGGGAGCTGTTTTTT. This translates into CATPWATRELFF.

The chain recombines TRBV28 with TRBJ2-1, with 9 bases matching TRBD1. Germline-derived CDR1 and CDR2 are MDHEN and SYDVKM. This CDR3 has 17 residues. Trimming removed 6 bases from V and 7 bases from J; junction bases left unmatched: 16. The CDR3 loop is CASSIQIGWTGENEQFF. CDR3 in DNA: TGTGCCAGCAGCATTCAGATAGGTTGGACAGGGGAGAATGAGCAGTTCTTC.

With regard to this clone: This CDR3 is also generated by other DNA sequences in the sample. The V call is TRBV2, the J call TRBJ1-5, with D tentatively TRBD1 (5 bases). In germline, CDR1 is SNHLY, CDR2 FYNNEI. The CDR3 loop spans 15 amino acids. V shed 4 bases and J shed 2 bases, with 12 bases lying between them. The CDR3 is CASSAPAGGNQPQHF. CDR3 sequence (DNA): TGTGCCAGCAGTGCACCCGCGGGGGGCAATCAGCCCCAGCATTTT.

The V call is TRBV25-1, the J call TRBJ2-7; a weak D match, TRBD2 (5 bases). Germline V lookup: CDR1 MGHDK, CDR2 SYGVNS. This CDR3 is 14 amino acids long. V shed 6 bases and J shed 7 bases, with 19 bases lying between them. The CDR3 loop is CASSRVPGPGEQYF. Here the CDR3 DNA reads TGTGCCAGCAGCCGTGTCCCTGGGCCGGGGGAGCAGTACTTC.

The chain has TRBV9 and TRBJ1-2; a weak D match, TRBD1 (6 bases). This CDR3 is built from 15 residues. V gave up 3 bases and J gave up 2 bases, with 14 bases separating them. Germline lookup yields CDR1 SGDLS and CDR2 YYNGEE. CDR3 sequence: CASSALGGLNYGYTF. CDR3 bases: TGTGCCAGCAGCGCTCTTGGGGGCTTGAACTATGGCTACACCTTC.

The V gene is TRBV5-1, the J gene TRBJ2-2, with TRBD1 as a possible D gene (6 bases). Germline V CDR1 and CDR2: SGHRS, YFSETQ. Deletions cut 3 bases from V and 0 bases from J, with 15 bases between. This CDR3 has 17 residues. CDR3 loop: CASSWALTGSNTGELFF. DNA for the CDR3: TGCGCCAGCAGCTGGGCCCTTACAGGGTCGAACACCGGGGAGCTGTTTTTT.

Worth noting for this clone: The junction departs from germline at one end; a sequencing error may be responsible. The chain combines TRBV2 with TRBJ2-3; a possible D gene is TRBD2 (8 bases). CDR3 length equals 13 residues. Germline V gene sequence: CDR1 SNHLY, CDR2 FYNNEI. CDR3 in DNA: TGTGCCAGCAGGGTTAGCGGGACAGCTACGCAGTATTTT. Translation gives CASRVSGTATQYF.

This clone occurred a few times. The chain joins TRBV5-1 to TRBJ2-2; the match to TRBD2 covers 9 bases. Germline lookup yields CDR1 SGHRS and CDR2 YFSETQ. This CDR3 is built from 15 residues. J lost 7 bases, V lost 5 bases, and 9 bases had no gene match. In DNA, the CDR3 is TGCGCCAGCAGTCGGGAGCGGGAGGTTATCGGGGAGCTGTTTTTT. Protein product: CASSREREVIGELFF.

This clone was seen just once. The V gene is TRBV11-3, the J gene TRBJ2-5, with 9 bases that match TRBD2. The CDR3 extends over 14 amino acids. Trimming at V came to 3 bases and at J to 3 bases, leaving 2 bases not matched to a gene. The germline CDR1 and CDR2 sequences are SGHNT and YENEEA. The CDR3, as DNA: TGTGCCAGCAGCTTCCGCGGGGGGGAAGAGACCCAGTACTTC. Its translation is CASSFRGGEETQYF.

J is TRBJ2-1 and V is TRBV27; 7 positions match TRBD2. Germline values: CDR1 MNHEY, CDR2 SMNVEV (reference sequence). With 3 bases clipped from V and 5 bases from J, the junction kept 7 bases outside the gene matches. The CDR3 runs 15 residues. CDR3 protein: CASSFEGGLNNEQFF. The CDR3 DNA sequence: TGTGCCAGCAGTTTTGAGGGAGGGTTAAACAATGAGCAGTTCTTC.

This clone appeared a single time. Here the CDR3 reads CASSPNRGGTEAFF. As DNA, the CDR3 is TGTGCCAGCTCACCAAACAGGGGAGGAACTGAAGCTTTCTTT. V usage is TRBV18 and J usage is TRBJ1-1; 7 bases agree with TRBD1. Germline CDR1 KGHSH, CDR2 LQKENI. The junction had 5 bases not matched to a gene; V was cut back by 2 bases and J by 5 bases. There are 14 residues in the CDR3.